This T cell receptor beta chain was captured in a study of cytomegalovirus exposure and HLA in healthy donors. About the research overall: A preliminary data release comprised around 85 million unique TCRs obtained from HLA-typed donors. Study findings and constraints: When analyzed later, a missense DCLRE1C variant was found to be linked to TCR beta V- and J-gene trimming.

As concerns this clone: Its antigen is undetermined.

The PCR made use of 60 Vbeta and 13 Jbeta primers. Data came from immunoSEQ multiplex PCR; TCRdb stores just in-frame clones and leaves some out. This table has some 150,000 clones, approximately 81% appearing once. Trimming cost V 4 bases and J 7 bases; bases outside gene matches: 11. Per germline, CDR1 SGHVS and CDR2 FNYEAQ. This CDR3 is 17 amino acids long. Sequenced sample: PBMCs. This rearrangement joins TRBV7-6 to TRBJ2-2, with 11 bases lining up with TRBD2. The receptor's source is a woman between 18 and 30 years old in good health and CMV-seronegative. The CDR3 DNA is TGTGCCAGCAGCTCGGACTTAGCGGGAGGGGCGGTCGGGGAGCTGTTTTTT. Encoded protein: CASSSDLAGGAVGELFF. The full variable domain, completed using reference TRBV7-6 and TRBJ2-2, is GAGVSQSPRYKVTKRGQDVALRCDPISGHVSLYWYRQALGQGPEFLTYFNYEAQQDKSGLPNDRFSAERPEGSISTLTIQRTEQRDSAMYRCASSSDLAGGAVGELFFGEGSRLTVL.